This T cell receptor (beta chain) was retrieved from a study of vaccination effects on CD4 cells after COVID-19. Study summary: A few convalescent patients gave samples early and late after vaccination. Post-vaccine sampling occurred a median 72 days after the second dose. General study findings and limits: Clones of infection and vaccine origin contracted markedly late after vaccination.

The protocol was immunoSEQ multiplex PCR, while the TCRdb copy is restricted to in-frame clones and leaves out a portion. The table has nearly 50,000 clones, about 74% seen once. Culture proceeded for 9 to 11 days, and CD4+ T cells were then isolated. Convalescent patients had PCR-confirmed SARS-CoV-2 infection between March and December 2020. Each participant received a vaccine that was either BNT162b2 or mRNA-1273, given as two doses. Replacing half the medium with IL-2 medium was done on days 3 and 7. There are 12 residues in the CDR3. Between the trimmed V and J ends, which lost 2 bases and 6 bases, there was a span of 5 bases. Per germline, CDR1 MGHDK and CDR2 SYGVNS. Comment on this clone: Its antigen remains unidentified.

The genes are TRBV25-1 and TRBJ2-1, with no clear D. The material was CD4+ T cells from PBMCs cultured without peptide, obtained after COVID-19 vaccination. The TCR comes from a human donor who had a prior SARS-CoV-2 infection. The CDR3 loop reads CASSEMFNEQFF. The CDR3 DNA reads TGTGCCAGCAGTGAAATGTTCAATGAGCAGTTCTTC.